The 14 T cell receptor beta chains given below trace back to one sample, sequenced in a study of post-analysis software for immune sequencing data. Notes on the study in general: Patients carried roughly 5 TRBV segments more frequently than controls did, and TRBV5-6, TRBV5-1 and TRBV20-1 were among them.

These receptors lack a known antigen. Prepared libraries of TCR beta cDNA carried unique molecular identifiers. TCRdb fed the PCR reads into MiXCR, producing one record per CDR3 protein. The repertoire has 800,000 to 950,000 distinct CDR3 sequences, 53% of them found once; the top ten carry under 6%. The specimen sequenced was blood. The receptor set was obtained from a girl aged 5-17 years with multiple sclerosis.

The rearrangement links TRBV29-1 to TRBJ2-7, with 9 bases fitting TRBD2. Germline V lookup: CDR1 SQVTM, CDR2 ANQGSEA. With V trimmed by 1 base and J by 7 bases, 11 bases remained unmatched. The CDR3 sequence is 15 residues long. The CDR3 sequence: CSVEASGIPYNEQYF. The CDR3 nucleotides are TGCAGCGTTGAAGCTAGCGGGATCCCCTACAATGAGCAGTACTTC.

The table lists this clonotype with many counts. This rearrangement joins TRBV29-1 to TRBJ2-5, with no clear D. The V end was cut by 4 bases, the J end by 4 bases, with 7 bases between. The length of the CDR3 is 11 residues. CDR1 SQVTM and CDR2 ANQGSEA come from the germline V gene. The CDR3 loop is CSVAVGETQYF. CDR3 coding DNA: TGCAGCGTTGCGGTGGGAGAGACCCAGTACTTC.

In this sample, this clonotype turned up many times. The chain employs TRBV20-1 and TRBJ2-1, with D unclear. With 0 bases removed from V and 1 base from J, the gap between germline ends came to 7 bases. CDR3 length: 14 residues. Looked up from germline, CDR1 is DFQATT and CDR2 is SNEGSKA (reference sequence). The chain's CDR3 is CSARDSSSYNEQFF. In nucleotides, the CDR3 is TGCAGTGCTAGAGACAGTTCTTCCTACAATGAGCAGTTCTTC.

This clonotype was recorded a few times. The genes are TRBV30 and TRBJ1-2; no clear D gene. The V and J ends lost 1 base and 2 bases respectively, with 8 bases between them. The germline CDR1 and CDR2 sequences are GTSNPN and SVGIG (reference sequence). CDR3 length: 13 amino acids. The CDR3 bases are TGTGCCTGGAGTGACTTGCAGAACTATGGCTACACCTTC. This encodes CAWSDLQNYGYTF.

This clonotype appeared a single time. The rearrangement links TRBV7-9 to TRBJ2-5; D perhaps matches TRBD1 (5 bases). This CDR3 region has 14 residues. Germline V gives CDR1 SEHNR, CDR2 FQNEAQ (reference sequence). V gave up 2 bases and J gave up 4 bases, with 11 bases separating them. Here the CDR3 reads CASSLSSGAETQYF. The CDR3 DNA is TGTGCCAGCAGCTTATCGTCTGGGGCAGAGACCCAGTACTTC.

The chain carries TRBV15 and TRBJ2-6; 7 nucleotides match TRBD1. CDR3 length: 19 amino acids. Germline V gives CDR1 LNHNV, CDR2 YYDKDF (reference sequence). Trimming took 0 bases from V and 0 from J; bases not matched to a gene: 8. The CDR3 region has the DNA TGTGCCACCAGCAGAGAGAGACAGGGAAGACTCTCTGGGGCCAACGTCCTGACTTTC. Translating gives CATSRERQGRLSGANVLTF.

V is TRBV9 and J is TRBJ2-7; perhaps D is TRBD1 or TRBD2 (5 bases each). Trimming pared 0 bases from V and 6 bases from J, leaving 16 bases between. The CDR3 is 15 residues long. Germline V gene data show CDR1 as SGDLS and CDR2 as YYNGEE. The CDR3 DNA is TGTGCCAGCAGCGTAGCGGGTCAGGGAGTGGGCGAGCAGTACTTC. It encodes CASSVAGQGVGEQYF.

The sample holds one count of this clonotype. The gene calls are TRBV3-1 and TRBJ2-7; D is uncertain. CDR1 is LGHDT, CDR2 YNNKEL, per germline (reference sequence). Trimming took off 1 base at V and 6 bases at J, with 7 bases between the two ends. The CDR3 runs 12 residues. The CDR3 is CASSQGSSEQYF. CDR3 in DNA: TGTGCCAGCAGCCAAGGAAGCTCCGAGCAGTACTTC.

The CDR3 loop is CSAREGGSRNIQYF. In nucleotides, the CDR3 is TGCAGTGCTAGAGAAGGCGGGAGCAGAAACATTCAGTACTTC. V and J are TRBV20-1 and TRBJ2-4, with 7 bases matching TRBD2. The ends lost 0 bases at V and 6 bases at J; junction bases unmatched: 5. The CDR3 has 14 residues. In germline, CDR1 is DFQATT, CDR2 SNEGSKA (reference sequence).

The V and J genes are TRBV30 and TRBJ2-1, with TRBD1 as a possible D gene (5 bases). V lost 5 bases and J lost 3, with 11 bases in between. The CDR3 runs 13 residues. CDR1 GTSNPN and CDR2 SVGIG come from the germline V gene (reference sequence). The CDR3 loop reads CAWYKGVYNEQFF. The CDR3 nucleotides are TGTGCCTGGTACAAAGGGGTCTACAATGAGCAGTTCTTC.

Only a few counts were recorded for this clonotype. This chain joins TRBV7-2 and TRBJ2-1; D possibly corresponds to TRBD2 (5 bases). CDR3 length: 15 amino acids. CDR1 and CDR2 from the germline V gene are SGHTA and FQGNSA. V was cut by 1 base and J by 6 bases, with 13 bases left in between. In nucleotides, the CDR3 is TGTGCCAGCAGCTTAGGGTCTAGCATCGCCAATGAGCAGTTCTTC. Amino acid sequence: CASSLGSSIANEQFF.

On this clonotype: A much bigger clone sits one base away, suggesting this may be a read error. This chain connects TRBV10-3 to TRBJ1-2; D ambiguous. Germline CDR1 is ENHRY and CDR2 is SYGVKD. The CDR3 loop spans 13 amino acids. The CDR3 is CAIGEEEVYGYTF. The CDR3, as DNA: TGTGCCATCGGTGAAGAGGAGGTTTATGGCTACACCTTC.

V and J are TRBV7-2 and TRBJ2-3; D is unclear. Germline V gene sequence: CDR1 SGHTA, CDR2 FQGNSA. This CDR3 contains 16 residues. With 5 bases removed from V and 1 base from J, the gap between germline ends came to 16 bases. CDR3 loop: CASSLSLKRGTDTQYF. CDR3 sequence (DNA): TGTGCCAGCAGCCTATCTCTAAAGCGCGGCACAGATACGCAGTATTTT.

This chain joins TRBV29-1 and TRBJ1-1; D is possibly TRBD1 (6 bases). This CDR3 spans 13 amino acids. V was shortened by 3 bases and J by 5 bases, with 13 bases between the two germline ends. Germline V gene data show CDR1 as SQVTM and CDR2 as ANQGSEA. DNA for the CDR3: TGCAGCGTTGACAGGGGTTTCGGGACTGAAGCTTTCTTT. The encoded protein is CSVDRGFGTEAFF.